This paragraph reports one T cell receptor (beta chain). This clonotype is a singleton in its sample. Its target antigen remains unknown. Per-base quality was not reported, and no clone a single base away is much larger than it. Evidence from one read is weak. V loses 6 bases at its end and J loses 6 bases; junction bases beyond the gene matches: 10. The CDR3 measures 14 amino acids from cysteine to phenylalanine. This entry keeps only the CDR3 DNA: 42 bases, framed from base 1. Based on the germline V gene (reference sequence), the CDR1 and CDR2 sequences are MNHEY and SMNVEV. This entry belongs to a study of blood T cells in healthy people across ages (dated by TCRdb to the mid-2010s). Regarding the complete study: Template switching captured roughly one uniquely barcoded TCR beta cDNA molecule per two T cells in model experiments. To avoid experimental bias, donors of different ages were distributed randomly across sequencing lanes. The study analyzed two additional independent replicas of 1 million unique cDNA reads from the same blood draw for two donors, one aged 18 to 30 and one aged 80 or older. Age-related changes in TCR beta repertoire diversity were measured in the study by deep sequencing normalized with unique cDNA molecular identifiers. Four age groups were formed from the donors: young (average approximately 17 years), middle-aged (approximately 40), aged (62) and long-lived (more than 75).

Donors were a few dozen systemically healthy Caucasian individuals from Russia aged about 6 to 100 years. Each donor gave approximately 9.3 milliliters of peripheral blood, collected into EDTA-treated Vacutainer tubes. PBMCs were isolated by Ficoll-Paque density-gradient centrifugation, with at least 6 million obtained per sample. Total RNA, at least 5.5 micrograms per sample, was extracted from PBMCs with Trizol reagent. Naive CD45RAhigh/CD27high T cell percentages were measured by flow cytometry on a PBMC aliquot from every donor. The full study reports these points: Total diversity estimates from one million sequenced T cells were considered lower bounds and underestimates. Observed TCR beta diversity correlated strongly with the percentage of naive T cells measured by flow cytometry. Conclusive comparison of naive and antigen-experienced compartments was prevented by the profiling of bulk unsorted PBMCs. The long-lived group showed more naive CD4+ T cells, fewer expanded clones and increased TCR diversity than the aged group, suggesting age selection. Observed TCR beta diversity per million T cells fell roughly linearly with age, and a significant reduction was already apparent by age roughly 40. The CMV infection status of donors was not known, potentially confounding age-related changes in expanded clonotypes.

Library preparation was by 5' RACE. The reads were generated on an Illumina HiSeq 2500. A second 7 to 11 cycle PCR used a sample-barcoded 5' primer and a J-beta primer mix. A unique molecular identifier was introduced onto each TCR beta cDNA molecule by a template-switch 5' adaptor carrying 12 random nucleotides. Each sample yielded at least 2.5 million CDR3-containing paired-end reads. All of the RNA was converted into first-strand cDNA using the Mint cDNA synthesis kit, with a TRBC-specific oligonucleotide serving as the primer. All cDNA was treated with uracil-DNA glycosylase and then went through a first 18-cycle PCR with the universal primers M1SS and BC2_uni_R. As for how the authors treated the data: For normalization, 1 million high-quality reads were randomly selected from each sample, with every read carrying a distinct molecular identifier. Instead of being binned into consensus sequences, reads that shared molecular identifiers were thrown out. MiTCR, with a Q25 quality threshold and the strictest error-elimination algorithm, was used for CDR3 identification, clonotype clustering and error correction. A nonparametric unseen species model using Euler transformation provided a lower-bound estimate of total TCR beta diversity. TCRdb trimmed public reads at Q25 via fastp, called clones via MiXCR and kept in-frame beta chains. CDR3 protein duplicates are merged, each entry listing the most common genes and DNA. Clone size and V and J calls follow TCRdb, not the original study. The sample table contains some 640,000 distinct CDR3 sequences; only one count was recorded for 49% of them. Under 35% of the sample rests with the top ten.

The specimen sequenced was blood. This TCR was sampled from a woman in her sixties in good health. This chain is built from TRBV27 and TRBJ1-2; 7 bases in the middle match TRBD1. The CDR3 region reads CASSPQTGSHGYTF. The DNA sequence is as follows: TGTGCCAGCAGCCCCCAGACAGGGAGTCATGGCTACACCTTC.